The 26 T cell receptor beta chains in this list originate from one sample, sequenced in a study of T cells in localized non-small cell lung cancer. Method: immunoSEQ multiplex PCR; TCRdb's copy keeps in-frame clones and lacks some. Of roughly 35,000 clones in the sample, approximately 92% were seen once. Source: peripheral blood, taken before any cancer treatment. Source of these receptors: a female donor at least 60 years old with stage I lung adenocarcinoma.

This chain connects TRBV5-1 to TRBJ2-5, with D possibly called TRBD1 or TRBD2 (6 bases each). V lost 4 bases and J lost 4, with 14 bases in between. The CDR3 has 14 amino acids. Germline V lookup: CDR1 SGHRS, CDR2 YFSETQ. The CDR3 sequence is CASSGGGRGETQYF. DNA of the CDR3: TGCGCCAGCAGCGGAGGGGGTAGAGGAGAGACCCAGTACTTC.

J is TRBJ1-2 and V is TRBV4-3; the D gene is possibly TRBD1 (6 bases). The CDR3 has 15 residues. Per the germline V gene, CDR1 is LGHNA and CDR2 is YSLEER. Trimming took 4 bases from V and 2 from J, leaving 14 bases between them. The CDR3 DNA reads TGCGCCAGCAGCCGGACATACAGGGACAACTATGGCTACACCTTC. It yields the protein CASSRTYRDNYGYTF.

This chain uses TRBV5-8 with TRBJ1-5, with D maybe TRBD1 (6 bases). Looked up from germline, CDR1 is SGHTS and CDR2 is YDEGEE. The CDR3 contains 13 residues. Trimming stripped 5 bases from V and 13 bases from J, with 19 bases between. CDR3 in amino acids: CASRYDTGWPQHF. The CDR3 nucleotides read TGTGCCAGCAGGTATGATACAGGGTGGCCTCAGCATTTT.

This chain connects TRBV18 to TRBJ2-2, with 7 bases aligning to TRBD1. Germline trimming cut 3 bases from V and 5 bases from J; bases unmatched to any gene: 9. The germline CDR1 and CDR2 sequences are KGHSH and LQKENI. The CDR3 covers 16 residues. Here the CDR3 DNA reads TGTGCCAGCTCACCTGCCGGGACAGCCGTAACCGGGGAGCTGTTTTTT. It specifies CASSPAGTAVTGELFF. Supplemented by reference TRBV18 and TRBJ2-2, the full variable domain reads NAGVMQNPRHLVRRRGQEARLRCSPMKGHSHVYWYRQLPEEGLKFMVYLQKENIIDESGMPKERFSAEFPKEGPSILRIQQVVRGDSAAYFCASSPAGTAVTGELFFGEGSRLTVL.

The V and J genes are TRBV28 and TRBJ1-2; 9 nucleotides align to TRBD1. This CDR3 contains 14 residues. The ends lost 6 bases at V and 4 bases at J; junction bases unmatched: 6. CDR1 is MDHEN, CDR2 SYDVKM, per germline. This chain's CDR3 is CASRGTGRIYGYTF. In DNA form, the CDR3 reads TGTGCCAGCAGAGGGACAGGGAGGATCTATGGCTACACCTTC.

This clone was observed a single time. CDR3 region: CASSRGQGAGTGELFF. The CDR3 DNA reads as TGTGCCAGTAGTCGAGGACAGGGGGCAGGCACCGGGGAGCTGTTTTTT. The V gene is TRBV19, the J gene TRBJ2-2; 11 bases are a match to TRBD1. The CDR3 totals 16 residues. Germline CDR1 is LNHDA and CDR2 is SQIVND (reference sequence). Trimming removed 5 bases from V and 4 bases from J; junction bases left unmatched: 6.

The J gene is TRBJ1-2, the V gene TRBV28, with 8 bases matching TRBD1. J was trimmed by 7 bases and V by 6 bases; bases with no gene match: 4. The CDR3 spans 12 residues. In germline, CDR1 is MDHEN, CDR2 SYDVKM. CDR3 DNA: TGTGCCAGCAGACGACAGGGGTTTGGCTACACCTTC. Encoded protein: CASRRQGFGYTF.

The chain joins TRBV9 to TRBJ1-2; 7 bases align to TRBD1. Trimming removed 1 base from V and 7 bases from J; junction bases left unmatched: 1. This CDR3 comprises 12 residues. Germline V gene lookup returns CDR1 SGDLS and CDR2 YYNGEE. The CDR3 nucleotides read TGTGCCAGCAGCGTACCAGGGGGTGGCTACACCTTC. This codes for CASSVPGGGYTF.

The chain uses TRBV6-1 and TRBJ1-3; a possible D gene is TRBD1 (5 bases). Germline V gene data show CDR1 as MNHNS and CDR2 as SASEGT. Trimming removed 6 bases from V and 0 bases from J, with 12 bases in between. The length of the CDR3 is 15 residues. The DNA for the CDR3 is TGTGCCAGCAGAGTTAGCAGGGACTCTGGAAACACCATATATTTT. Translating it yields CASRVSRDSGNTIYF.

The sample holds a few counts of this clone. V is TRBV6-5 and J is TRBJ1-1; 7 nucleotides match TRBD1. V gave up 6 bases and J gave up 0 bases; unmatched junction bases: 7. CDR1 is MNHEY, CDR2 SVGAGI, per germline. The CDR3 has 15 residues. This CDR3 reads CASRMGDSLNTEAFF. CDR3 in DNA: TGTGCCAGCAGAATGGGGGACAGTTTGAACACTGAAGCTTTCTTT.

The chain couples TRBV20-1 to TRBJ2-5; D gene uncertain. This CDR3 is 11 amino acids long. V shed 4 bases and J shed 5 bases, with 8 bases lying between them. Germline CDR1 DFQATT, CDR2 SNEGSKA (reference sequence). CDR3 residues: CSAIIRETQYF. The CDR3 DNA sequence: TGCAGTGCTATAATAAGGGAGACCCAGTACTTC.

This chain uses TRBV4-3 with TRBJ2-5; maybe TRBD1 (5 bases). V gave up 2 bases and J gave up 2 bases, with 6 bases separating them. The CDR3 contains 13 residues. From germline, CDR1 is LGHNA and CDR2 YSLEER. The CDR3 region has the DNA TGCGCCAGCAGCCAAACAGGTCAAGAGACCCAGTACTTC. Translated, it gives CASSQTGQETQYF.

The chain joins TRBV7-2 to TRBJ2-2; no clear D. CDR3 length: 13 residues. The V and J ends lost 5 bases and 6 bases respectively, with 10 bases between them. CDR1 and CDR2 from the germline V gene are SGHTA and FQGNSA. This chain's CDR3 is CASSNSAAGELFF. For the CDR3, the DNA is TGTGCCAGCAGCAACAGCGCGGCCGGGGAGCTGTTTTTT. The entire variable domain, with the rest obtained from reference TRBV7-2 and TRBJ2-2, is as follows: GAGVSQSPSNKVTEKGKDVELRCDPISGHTALYWYRQSLGQGLEFLIYFQGNSAPDKSGLPSDRFSAERTGGSVSTLTIQRTQQEDSAVYLCASSNSAAGELFFGEGSRLTVL.

The chain employs TRBV5-4 and TRBJ2-3; unclear D gene. The germline V gene has CDR1 SGHNT and CDR2 YYREEE (reference sequence). The CDR3 is made up of 16 amino acids. V lost 1 base to trimming and J lost 5 bases, with 17 bases between them. CDR3 in amino acids: CASSLKGPPRIDTQYF. The CDR3 nucleotides read TGTGCCAGCAGCTTGAAGGGTCCGCCGAGGATAGATACGCAGTATTTT.

The chain joins TRBV6-6 to TRBJ1-5, with 7 bases matching TRBD1. V lost 7 bases to trimming and J lost 0 bases; unmatched junction nucleotides: 9. The CDR3 runs 16 residues. Germline V lookup: CDR1 MNHNY, CDR2 SVGAGI (reference sequence). The CDR3 region has the DNA TGTGCCAGCAATAAAGGGACAGTTAGTAGCAATCAGCCCCAGCATTTT. Translating it yields CASNKGTVSSNQPQHF.

V and J are TRBV2 and TRBJ2-2; 7 bases match TRBD2. Germline CDR1 SNHLY, CDR2 FYNNEI. The CDR3 is 13 amino acids. The CDR3 loop is CAGRGSNTGELFF. The DNA of the CDR3 is TGTGCAGGGAGGGGATCGAACACCGGGGAGCTGTTTTTT.

This clone was observed a few times. V is TRBV2 and J is TRBJ1-6, with D unresolved. The germline V gene has CDR1 SNHLY and CDR2 FYNNEI. The CDR3 spans 14 residues. With 9 bases removed from V and 0 bases from J, the gap between germline ends came to 9 bases. DNA for the CDR3: TGTGCCAGTATTAGGAGCTCCTATAATTCACCCCTCCACTTT. Protein product: CASIRSSYNSPLHF. Full variable domain (outside the CDR3, taken from reference TRBV2 and TRBJ1-6): EPEVTQTPSHQVTQMGQEVILRCVPISNHLYFYWYRQILGQKVEFLVSFYNNEISEKSEIFDDQFSVERPDGSNFTLKIRSTKLEDSAMYFCASIRSSYNSPLHFGNGTRLTVT.

As for this clone: The junction shows a germline mismatch at one end, possibly a read error. V and J are TRBV11-3 and TRBJ2-1; the D gene is possibly TRBD1 (6 bases). Germline V gene lookup returns CDR1 SGHNT and CDR2 YENEEA. This CDR3 spans 17 amino acids. CDR3 sequence reads: CTSSFVWGTGRINEQFF. The CDR3 region has the DNA TGTACCAGCAGCTTCGTTTGGGGAACAGGGCGGATCAATGAGCAGTTCTTC. Full variable domain (missing parts from reference TRBV11-3 and TRBJ2-1): EAGVVQSPRYKIIEKKQPVAFWCNPISGHNTLYWYLQNLGQGPELLIRYENEEAVDDSQLPKDRFSAERLKGVDSTLKIQPAELGDSAVYLCTSSFVWGTGRINEQFFGPGTRLTVL.

V usage is TRBV30 and J usage is TRBJ1-1; TRBD1 matches at 7 bases. Germline loops: CDR1 GTSNPN, CDR2 SVGIG (reference sequence). Losses at the gene ends were 5 bases for V and 0 bases for J; bases not matched to a gene: 3. This CDR3 spans 13 amino acids. The CDR3 DNA is TGTGCCTGGGGGACAGATTTGAACACTGAAGCTTTCTTT. Translation gives CAWGTDLNTEAFF. The full variable domain, completed using reference TRBV30 and TRBJ1-1, is SQTIHQWPATLVQPVGSPLSLECTVEGTSNPNLYWYRQAAGRGLQLLFYSVGIGQISSEVPQNLSASRPQDRQFILSSKKLLLSDSGFYLCAWGTDLNTEAFFGQGTRLTVV.

The V and J genes are TRBV7-2 and TRBJ2-1, with 9 nucleotides matching TRBD2. Trimming took 2 bases from V and 6 from J; bases not matched to a gene: 5. Germline CDR1 SGHTA, CDR2 FQGNSA. The CDR3 length is 15 residues. The CDR3 sequence is CASSLRGLAFNEQFF. The DNA of the CDR3 is TGTGCCAGCAGCTTACGGGGACTAGCTTTCAATGAGCAGTTCTTC.

This chain connects TRBV30 to TRBJ2-3; D remains ambiguous. This CDR3 region has 14 residues. Germline loops: CDR1 GTSNPN, CDR2 SVGIG (reference sequence). Trimming took 5 bases from V and 0 from J, leaving 12 bases between them. CDR3 DNA sequence: TGTGCCTGGTTGGACCCCTCTAGCACAGATACGCAGTATTTT. Amino acids: CAWLDPSSTDTQYF.

The chain is built from TRBV4-1 and TRBJ2-1; TRBD1 is a possible D gene (6 bases). This CDR3 region has 16 residues. Germline V gene lookup returns CDR1 MGHRA and CDR2 YSYEKL. Trimming removed 3 bases at V and 9 bases at J, with 21 bases between. CDR3 nucleotide sequence: TGCGCCAGCAGCCAGGATGGACAGACCAAACTCAGTGAGCAGTTCTTC. Translating gives CASSQDGQTKLSEQFF.

The CDR3 coding sequence is TGTGCCAGCAGTGGAACTACAGGGGTAGGAACAGATACGCAGTATTTT. Its protein is CASSGTTGVGTDTQYF. The genes are TRBV6-1 and TRBJ2-3, with TRBD1 matching 7 bases. The CDR3 is 16 residues long. J gave up 3 bases and V 4 bases, and 10 bases lay outside the gene matches. The V gene's germline CDR1 is MNHNS and CDR2 SASEGT.

J is TRBJ2-5 and V is TRBV30; 13 nucleotides agree with TRBD2. V lost 4 bases and J lost 7; bases outside the gene matches: 12. This CDR3 comprises 16 residues. Germline CDR1 is GTSNPN and CDR2 is SVGIG (reference sequence). The CDR3 DNA reads as TGTGCCTGGACCTCCCTGGGGACTAGCGGGGCGGGGACCCAGTACTTC. Its protein product is CAWTSLGTSGAGTQYF.

The chain recombines TRBV6-1 with TRBJ2-1, with D unclear. In germline, CDR1 is MNHNS, CDR2 SASEGT. The CDR3 contains 12 residues. V lost 5 bases, J lost 4 bases, and 6 bases lay in between. The CDR3 nucleotides read TGTGCCAGCAGTTATAAATACAATGAGCAGTTCTTC. It codes for CASSYKYNEQFF.

The CDR3 sequence is CASSNPAQGTATGLGGYTF. The CDR3 coding sequence is TGTGCCAGTAGTAACCCAGCCCAAGGCACGGCTACGGGGTTAGGCGGCTACACCTTC. The V call is TRBV19, the J call TRBJ1-2; D unresolved. Germline lookup yields CDR1 LNHDA and CDR2 SQIVND (reference sequence). Trimming pared 4 bases from V and 8 bases from J, leaving 32 bases between. The CDR3 runs 19 residues.